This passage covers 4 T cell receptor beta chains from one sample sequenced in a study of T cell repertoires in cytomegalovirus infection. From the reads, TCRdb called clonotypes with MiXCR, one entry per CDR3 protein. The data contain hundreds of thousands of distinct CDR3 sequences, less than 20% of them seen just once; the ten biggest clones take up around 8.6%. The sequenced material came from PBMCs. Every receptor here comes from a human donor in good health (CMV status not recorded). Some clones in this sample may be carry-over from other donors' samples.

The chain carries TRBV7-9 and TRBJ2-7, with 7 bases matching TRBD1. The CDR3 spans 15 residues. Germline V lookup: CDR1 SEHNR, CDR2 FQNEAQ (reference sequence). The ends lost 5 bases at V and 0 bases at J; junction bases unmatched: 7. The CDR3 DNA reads TGTGCCAGCAGCCAAAGGGACAGTTCCTCCTACGAGCAGTACTTC. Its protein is CASSQRDSSSYEQYF. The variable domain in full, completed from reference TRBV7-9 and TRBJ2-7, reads DTGVSQNPRHKITKRGQNVTFRCDPISEHNRLYWYRQTLGQGPEFLTYFQNEAQLEKSRLLSDRFSAERPKGSFSTLEIQRTEQGDSAMYLCASSQRDSSSYEQYFGPGTRLTVT.

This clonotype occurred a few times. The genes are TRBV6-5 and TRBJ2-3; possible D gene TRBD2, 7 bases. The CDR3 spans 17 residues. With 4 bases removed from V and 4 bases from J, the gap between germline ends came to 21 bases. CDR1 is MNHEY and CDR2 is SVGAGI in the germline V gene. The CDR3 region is CASSSFPRTRGADTQYF. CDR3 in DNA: TGTGCCAGCAGTTCCTTCCCTCGGACTAGGGGGGCAGATACGCAGTATTTT.

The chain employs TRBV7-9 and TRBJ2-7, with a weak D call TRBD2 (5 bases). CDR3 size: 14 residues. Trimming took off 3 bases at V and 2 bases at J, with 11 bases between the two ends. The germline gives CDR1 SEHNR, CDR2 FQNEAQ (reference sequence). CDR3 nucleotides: TGTGCCAGCAGCTTCGGGATGGTGGCCTACGAGCAGTACTTC. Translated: CASSFGMVAYEQYF. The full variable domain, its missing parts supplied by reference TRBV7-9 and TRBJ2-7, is DTGVSQNPRHKITKRGQNVTFRCDPISEHNRLYWYRQTLGQGPEFLTYFQNEAQLEKSRLLSDRFSAERPKGSFSTLEIQRTEQGDSAMYLCASSFGMVAYEQYFGPGTRLTVT.

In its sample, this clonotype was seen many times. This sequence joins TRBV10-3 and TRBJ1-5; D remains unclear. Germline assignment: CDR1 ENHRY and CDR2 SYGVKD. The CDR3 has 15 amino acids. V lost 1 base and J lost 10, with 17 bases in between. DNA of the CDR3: TGTGCCATCAGTGAGTTTTCGGCCGGTTCGGGACCCCAGCATTTT. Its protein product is CAISEFSAGSGPQHF.